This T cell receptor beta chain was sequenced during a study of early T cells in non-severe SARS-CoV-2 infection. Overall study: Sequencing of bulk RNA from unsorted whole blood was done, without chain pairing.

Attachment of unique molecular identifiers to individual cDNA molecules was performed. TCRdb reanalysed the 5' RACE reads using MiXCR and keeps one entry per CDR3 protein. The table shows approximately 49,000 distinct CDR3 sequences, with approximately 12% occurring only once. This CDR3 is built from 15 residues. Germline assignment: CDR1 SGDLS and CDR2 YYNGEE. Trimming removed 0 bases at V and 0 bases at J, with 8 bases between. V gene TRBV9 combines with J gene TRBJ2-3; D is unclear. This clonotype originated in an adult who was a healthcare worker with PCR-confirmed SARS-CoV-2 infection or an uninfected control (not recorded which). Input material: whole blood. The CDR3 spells CASSVVEDSTDTQYF. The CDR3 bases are TGTGCCAGCAGCGTAGTGGAAGATAGCACAGATACGCAGTATTTT.